Included here is one T cell receptor (beta chain) sequence, with context. What it binds is not known. The sort gate was single viable CD3+CD4+CD8-CD45RO+ cells for memory CD4+ T cells. CD4+ T cells were isolated by positive magnetic selection. This sample stems from a study of memory CD4+ T cells and cytomegalovirus serostatus. This CDR3 comprises 17 residues. Germline V gives CDR1 KGHSH, CDR2 LQKENI. V lost 3 bases to trimming and J lost 5 bases; unmatched junction nucleotides: 8. Measured with immunoSEQ multiplex PCR; TCRdb has only the in-frame clones, and not every one. The table shows 45,000 to 55,000 clones, with around 81% occurring only once. Study outcomes and limitations: Repertoires predicted CMV serostatus with median bootstrapped AUC of approximately 0.94. The CMV-associated TCR signature appears largely within the CD4+ memory repertoire. Of 150 to 200 reported CMV TCRbeta sequences, 55 to 80 were found in memory CD4+ repertoires.

This clonotype was sampled from an adult in good health and CMV-seronegative. Sequenced sample: memory CD4+ T cells from blood. The chain links TRBV18 to TRBJ2-2; TRBD2 matches 11 bases. CDR3 bases: TGTGCCAGCTCACCCCTAGCGGGGGGCCGGGGAACCGGGGAGCTGTTTTTT. Encoded protein: CASSPLAGGRGTGELFF. Combining the CDR3 with reference TRBV18 and TRBJ2-2 gives the whole variable domain NAGVMQNPRHLVRRRGQEARLRCSPMKGHSHVYWYRQLPEEGLKFMVYLQKENIIDESGMPKERFSAEFPKEGPSILRIQQVVRGDSAAYFCASSPLAGGRGTGELFFGEGSRLTVL.